These T cell receptor beta chains were read from a single sample in a study of blood T cell repertoires in COVID-19. Produced via immunoSEQ multiplex PCR; TCRdb's table is partial and in-frame only. The data show approximately 260,000 clones, roughly 83% seen once. Sequenced material: peripheral blood. Receptor source: a man aged 55 to 70 who had recovered from COVID-19. CDR3s include the opening cysteine and the closing phenylalanine or tryptophan. A D gene is named only where the DNA matches it firmly. Some rows mark clone size as missing; the rest say once, few, many or name a class of expanded clone.

.	.	TRBV12-3/TRBV12-4	TRBJ2-3	CASSFRLPRKYF	TGTGCCAGCAGTTTCCGGCTACCGAGGAAGTATTTT
TRBD1	.	TRBV28	TRBJ2-7	CASKQTGTGSYEQYF	TGTGCCAGCAAACAGACCGGGACAGGGAGTTACGAGCAGTACTTC
TRBD2	.	TRBV10-2	TRBJ2-5	CASSDQGLKQETQYF	TGCGCCAGCAGTGATCAGGGACTAAAACAAGAGACCCAGTACTTC
.	once	TRBV9	TRBJ1-3	CASSVGGSQSGNTIYF	TGTGCCAGCAGCGTAGGTGGGAGCCAATCTGGAAACACCATATATTTT
.	.	TRBV24-1	TRBJ2-3	CATSDLSGSRTDTQYF	TGTGCCACCAGTGATTTGTCCGGGAGTCGCACAGATACGCAGTATTTT
.	.	TRBV6-5	TRBJ2-7	CATARALTYEQYF	TGTGCTACGGCCAGGGCCCTGACCTACGAGCAGTACTTC
.	.	TRBV6-1	TRBJ1-4	CASKQTTTNEKLFF	TGTGCCAGCAAACAGACAACAACTAATGAAAAACTGTTTTTT
TRBD2	.	TRBV19	TRBJ2-1	CASTGGGQRTSGRNTYNEQFF	TGTGCCAGTACCGGCGGGGGCCAAAGGACTAGCGGGAGGAACACCTACAATGAGCAGTTCTTC
.	few	TRBV7-2	TRBJ1-1	CASSFVGGNTEAFF	TGTGCCAGCAGCTTCGTCGGGGGTAACACTGAAGCTTTCTTT
TRBD1	.	TRBV6-5	TRBJ2-3	CASNRGDTQYF	TGTGCCAGCAACAGGGGTGATACGCAGTATTTT
.	.	TRBV6-1	TRBJ2-3	CASSYRDTDTQYF	TGTGCCAGCAGTTATCGAGACACAGATACGCAGTATTTT
.	.	TRBV5-6	TRBJ1-5	CASSVRGSNQPQHF	TGTGCCAGCAGCGTCAGGGGAAGCAATCAGCCCCAGCATTTT
.	few	TRBV27	TRBJ2-1	CASSLTPTYNEQFF	TGTGCCAGCAGTCTTACTCCCACCTACAATGAGCAGTTCTTC
.	.	TRBV18	TRBJ1-3	CASSPTGSSGNTIYF	TGTGCCAGCTCACCAACAGGGTCCTCTGGAAACACCATATATTTT
.	.	TRBV7-2	TRBJ1-2	CASSQWTDEAGYTF	TGTGCCAGCAGCCAATGGACTGACGAAGCTGGCTACACCTTC
TRBD2	.	TRBV6-5	TRBJ2-7	CASRPGLAEPYEQYF	TGTGCCAGCAGACCGGGACTAGCGGAACCCTACGAGCAGTACTTC
.	.	TRBV27	TRBJ1-5	CASGDGGGRNRQPQHF	TGTGCCAGCGGGGACGGGGGGGGTCGAAATCGGCAGCCCCAGCATTTT
TRBD2	.	TRBV7-9	TRBJ2-5	CASSLAPAGDGVEETQYF	TGTGCCAGCAGCTTAGCCCCAGCGGGAGACGGGGTAGAGGAGACCCAGTACTTC
.	.	TRBV9	TRBJ2-7	CASSVDGRAREQYF	TGTGCCAGCAGCGTAGATGGCAGGGCCCGCGAGCAGTACTTC
.	.	TRBV6-1	TRBJ2-6	CASSEAWAAGANVLTF	TGTGCCAGCAGTGAAGCTTGGGCTGCAGGGGCCAACGTCCTGACTTTC
.	.	TRBV6-1	TRBJ1-2	CASSEASLLANYGYTF	TGTGCCAGCAGTGAAGCTTCCTTGCTAGCTAACTATGGCTACACCTTC
.	.	TRBV19	TRBJ2-7	CASSIGGGSYEQYF	TGTGCCAGTAGTATAGGGGGCGGTTCCTACGAGCAGTACTTC
.	.	TRBV18	TRBJ1-1	CASSPRSGDEAFF	TGTGCCAGCTCACCACGTTCAGGGGATGAAGCTTTCTTT
.	.	TRBV11-3	TRBJ2-5	CASSFGQGGQETQYF	TGTGCCAGCAGCTTTGGGCAGGGGGGACAAGAGACCCAGTACTTC
TRBD1	.	TRBV12-3/TRBV12-4	TRBJ1-5	CATGQGNQPQHF	TGTGCCACAGGACAGGGGAATCAGCCCCAGCATTTT
.	few	TRBV30	TRBJ1-6	CAWSVARPTNSPLHF	TGTGCCTGGAGTGTTGCCAGGCCGACAAATTCACCCCTCCACTTT
.	.	TRBV5-5	TRBJ2-4	CASSWGRAKNIQYF	TGTGCCAGCAGCTGGGGCAGAGCCAAAAACATTCAGTACTTC
.	.	TRBV7-7	TRBJ1-5	CASSRYASSYQPQHF	TGTGCCAGCAGCCGATATGCGAGCTCCTACCAGCCCCAGCATTTT
.	.	TRBV7-2	TRBJ1-5	CASSSDLRGGLNQPQHF	TGTGCCAGCAGCTCCGACCTTCGGGGTGGGCTCAATCAGCCCCAGCATTTT
.	.	TRBV2	TRBJ2-7	CASSATTLNSYEQYF	TGTGCCAGCAGCGCGACGACATTGAACTCCTACGAGCAGTACTTC
.	.	TRBV6-6	TRBJ2-1	CASTRGASYNEQFF	TGTGCCAGCACCAGGGGGGCCTCCTACAATGAGCAGTTCTTC
TRBD1	.	TRBV6-5	TRBJ2-1	CASSYLTGTGVDEQFF	TGTGCCAGCAGTTATTTAACCGGGACAGGGGTCGATGAGCAGTTCTTC
TRBD1	.	TRBV2	TRBJ1-2	CASGQGLVYGYTF	TGTGCCAGCGGACAGGGTTTGGTCTATGGCTACACCTTC
TRBD1	.	TRBV7-2	TRBJ2-2	CASSLQDRGKAGELFF	TGTGCCAGCAGCCTGCAGGACAGGGGTAAAGCCGGGGAGCTGTTTTTT
TRBD1	.	TRBV30	TRBJ1-5	CAWAAGGNQPQHF	TGTGCCTGGGCCGCAGGGGGGAATCAGCCCCAGCATTTT
.	.	TRBV28	TRBJ1-2	CASSLLPGGYTF	TGTGCCAGCAGTTTACTACCGGGTGGCTACACCTTC
.	.	TRBV5-1	TRBJ1-5	CASSLVAGLQPQHF	TGCGCCAGCAGCTTGGTTGCGGGTTTACAGCCCCAGCATTTT
TRBD2	.	TRBV5-1	TRBJ2-5	CASSGGLALQETQYF	TGCGCCAGCAGTGGTGGACTAGCGCTCCAAGAGACCCAGTACTTC
.	few	TRBV7-8	TRBJ1-1	CASSPGRGAFF	TGTGCCAGCAGCCCTGGGAGGGGGGCTTTCTTT
.	.	TRBV6-5	TRBJ2-5	CASNSHTQRIETQYF	TGTGCCAGCAATTCCCATACCCAGAGGATAGAGACCCAGTACTTC
.	.	TRBV15	TRBJ1-2	CATSRGRVTTEGYTF	TGTGCCACCAGCAGAGGTCGGGTAACCACTGAGGGCTACACCTTC
TRBD2	.	TRBV19	TRBJ2-1	CASSQEREVLYEQFF	TGTGCCAGTAGTCAGGAGCGGGAGGTCTTGTATGAGCAGTTCTTC
TRBD2	.	TRBV6-1	TRBJ2-1	CASSVSRSRGLAGGNEQFF	TGTGCCAGCAGTGTAAGCCGCTCCCGGGGACTAGCGGGGGGTAATGAGCAGTTCTTC
TRBD2	once	TRBV29-1	TRBJ2-3	CSVDKASGRRADTQYF	TGCAGCGTTGATAAGGCTAGCGGGAGGAGGGCAGATACGCAGTATTTT
.	.	TRBV6-5	TRBJ1-1	CASRTTGANTEAFF	TGTGCCAGCAGGACGACAGGAGCCAACACTGAAGCTTTCTTT
.	once	TRBV5-8	TRBJ2-7	CASSQGQLSSYEQYF	TGTGCCAGCAGCCAAGGACAGTTAAGCTCCTACGAGCAGTACTTC
.	.	TRBV15	TRBJ2-1	CATSRAPRGGHNEQFF	TGTGCCACCAGCAGAGCCCCTCGCGGGGGCCACAATGAGCAGTTCTTC
TRBD2	.	TRBV7-8	TRBJ2-1	CASSPGLAVNEQFF	TGTGCCAGCAGCCCGGGACTAGCGGTGAATGAGCAGTTCTTC
TRBD1	.	TRBV3-1/TRBV3-2	TRBJ1-2	CASSQPGQGAIGYTF	TGTGCCAGCAGCCAGCCGGGACAGGGGGCTATTGGCTACACCTTC
.	.	TRBV29-1	TRBJ1-1	CSVRRSHTEAFF	TGCAGCGTTAGGAGGTCACACACTGAAGCTTTCTTT
.	.	TRBV7-8	TRBJ1-5	CASAPGGAAGNQPQHF	TGTGCCAGCGCCCCCGGGGGGGCTGCTGGCAATCAGCCCCAGCATTTT
.	.	TRBV27	TRBJ1-5	CASSFRQALDQPQHF	TGTGCCAGCAGTTTTCGGCAGGCTCTGGATCAGCCCCAGCATTTT
.	.	TRBV7-2	TRBJ2-5	CASSGGPQETQYF	TGTGCCAGCAGCGGCGGGCCCCAAGAGACCCAGTACTTC
TRBD2	.	TRBV5-1	TRBJ2-5	CASSLGLAGGETQYF	TGCGCCAGCAGCTTGGGACTAGCGGGAGGAGAGACCCAGTACTTC
.	few	TRBV7-8	TRBJ2-7	CASSFTLTGREQYF	TGTGCCAGCAGCTTCACCCTGACAGGGAGGGAGCAGTACTTC
TRBD1	once	TRBV25-1	TRBJ1-2	CASSDPIQGEGGYTF	TGTGCCAGCAGTGACCCCATACAGGGGGAAGGGGGCTACACCTTC
.	.	TRBV5-1	TRBJ1-1	CASSSGQLNTEAFF	TGCGCCAGCAGCTCGGGACAATTGAACACTGAAGCTTTCTTT
TRBD1	.	TRBV3-1/TRBV3-2	TRBJ2-6	CASSPKGQAYSGANVLTF	TGTGCCAGCAGCCCAAAGGGACAGGCCTACTCTGGGGCCAACGTCCTGACTTTC
TRBD2	.	TRBV7-6	TRBJ2-3	CASSLSGGPQDTQYF	TGTGCCAGCAGCTTGTCGGGAGGGCCCCAAGATACGCAGTATTTT
TRBD2	.	TRBV5-5	TRBJ2-7	CASSPRGLAGGPKPYEQYF	TGTGCCAGCAGCCCCCGAGGGTTAGCGGGAGGGCCGAAACCTTACGAGCAGTACTTC